Described below is a single T cell receptor (beta chain) sequence and its context. A read error may account for a junction end that differs from germline. Unique molecular identifiers featured in each of the TCR beta cDNA libraries. In TCRdb, the PCR reads were re-called with MiXCR into one record per CDR3 protein. Here the sample spans about 160,000 distinct CDR3 sequences, roughly 35% being singletons. The data belong to a study of post-analysis software for immune sequencing data. Germline CDR1 SGHRS, CDR2 YFSETQ. The CDR3 consists of 18 residues. This specimen was blood, taken after autologous hematopoietic stem cell transplantation. The clonotype originates from a girl between 10 and 17 years old with multiple sclerosis. J is TRBJ2-3 and V is TRBV5-1, with TRBD2 matching over 13 bases. Here the CDR3 reads CASGLLRTSGRVADTQYF. Here the CDR3 DNA reads TGCGCCAGCGGCTTGTTAAGGACTAGCGGGAGAGTGGCAGATACGCAGTATTTT.